Below, 9 T cell receptor beta chains from the same sample are listed, as sequenced in a study of identical twins. TCRdb ran MiXCR on the 5' RACE reads and lists one entry per CDR3 protein. Of 200,000 to 250,000 distinct CDR3 sequences in the sample, approximately 6.8% are singletons; the top ten hold less than 6.5%. The data also belong to a second study, concerning yellow fever vaccine responses in identical twins.

Sequences were obtained from CD8+ T cells sorted from blood. These receptors came from a young woman in good health.

This clonotype was detected ten times or more. The V call is TRBV29-1, the J call TRBJ1-1; D is uncertain. V lost 6 bases and J 5 bases, leaving 7 bases between the germline ends. The CDR3 covers 10 residues. The germline V gene encodes CDR1 SQVTM and CDR2 ANQGSEA. The CDR3 spells CSVRETEAFF. The CDR3 coding sequence is TGCAGCGTGAGGGAGACTGAAGCTTTCTTT.

The chain combines TRBV20-1 with TRBJ1-1; no clear D. Germline V gene data show CDR1 as DFQATT and CDR2 as SNEGSKA (reference sequence). This CDR3 contains 13 residues. V lost 0 bases, J lost 4 bases, and 9 bases lay in between. As DNA, the CDR3 is TGCAGTGCTAGAGATGGTCTGGGCACTGAAGCTTTCTTT. Protein product: CSARDGLGTEAFF.

In its sample, this clonotype was seen many times. The chain is built from TRBV4-1 and TRBJ2-3; tentative D call: TRBD2 (5 bases). V was clipped by 5 bases and J by 2 bases, with 11 bases between them. Germline V gives CDR1 MGHRA, CDR2 YSYEKL. This CDR3 contains 14 residues. CDR3 in amino acids: CASSIGVSTDTQYF. DNA for the CDR3: TGCGCCAGCAGCATCGGGGTTTCCACAGATACGCAGTATTTT.

This rearrangement joins TRBV7-9 to TRBJ2-1; D unresolved. Per the germline V gene, CDR1 is SEHNR and CDR2 is FQNEAQ (reference sequence). V was pared by 1 base and J by 9 bases, with 7 bases between. The CDR3 runs to 12 residues. CDR3 sequence (DNA): TGTGCCAGCAGCTTAGATGTCCTTGAGCAGTTCTTC. As protein: CASSLDVLEQFF.

A few counts support this clonotype. The chain is built from TRBV2 and TRBJ2-1; D uncertain. The CDR3 runs to 15 residues. Germline-derived CDR1 and CDR2 are SNHLY and FYNNEI. Trimming took off 3 bases at V and 4 bases at J, with 13 bases between the two ends. The CDR3 DNA reads TGTGCCAGCAGTGAGGGCCCACCTTTTTACAATGAGCAGTTCTTC. It is translated as CASSEGPPFYNEQFF.

V is TRBV10-3 and J is TRBJ1-2, with no clear D. The ends were cut back, 3 bases at V and 2 bases at J, with 10 bases in the middle. Looked up from germline, CDR1 is ENHRY and CDR2 is SYGVKD. This CDR3 spans 14 amino acids. In DNA form, the CDR3 reads TGTGCCATCAGTGATGGTGAGGCCAACTATGGCTACACCTTC. Translated, it gives CAISDGEANYGYTF.

This clonotype was counted at least ten times. The genes are TRBV11-2 and TRBJ2-7; D ambiguous. The CDR3 consists of 15 residues. Germline V gene data show CDR1 as SGHAT and CDR2 as FQNNGV. Trimming cost V 5 bases and J 2 bases, with 16 bases left between them. The CDR3 here is CASSPMIKETYEQYF. CDR3 bases: TGTGCCAGCAGCCCTATGATCAAGGAAACCTACGAGCAGTACTTC.

J is TRBJ2-1 and V is TRBV2; a weak D match, TRBD2 (6 bases). The V gene's germline CDR1 is SNHLY and CDR2 FYNNEI. V dropped 6 bases and J dropped 5 bases, with 11 bases sitting between them. The CDR3 loop spans 13 amino acids. CDR3 coding DNA: TGTGCCAGCAGGGGGGGTCAAGACAATGAGCAGTTCTTC. Its translation: CASRGGQDNEQFF.

This clonotype was found a few times. This sequence joins TRBV5-6 and TRBJ2-7, with a possible D match to TRBD1 (5 bases). The CDR3 is made up of 13 amino acids. The V and J ends lost 5 bases and 6 bases respectively, with 15 bases between them. The germline V gene encodes CDR1 SGHDT and CDR2 YYEEEE. The CDR3 is CASSVTVVGEQYV. The DNA for the CDR3 is TGTGCCAGCAGTGTGACAGTGGTCGGCGAGCAGTACGTC.